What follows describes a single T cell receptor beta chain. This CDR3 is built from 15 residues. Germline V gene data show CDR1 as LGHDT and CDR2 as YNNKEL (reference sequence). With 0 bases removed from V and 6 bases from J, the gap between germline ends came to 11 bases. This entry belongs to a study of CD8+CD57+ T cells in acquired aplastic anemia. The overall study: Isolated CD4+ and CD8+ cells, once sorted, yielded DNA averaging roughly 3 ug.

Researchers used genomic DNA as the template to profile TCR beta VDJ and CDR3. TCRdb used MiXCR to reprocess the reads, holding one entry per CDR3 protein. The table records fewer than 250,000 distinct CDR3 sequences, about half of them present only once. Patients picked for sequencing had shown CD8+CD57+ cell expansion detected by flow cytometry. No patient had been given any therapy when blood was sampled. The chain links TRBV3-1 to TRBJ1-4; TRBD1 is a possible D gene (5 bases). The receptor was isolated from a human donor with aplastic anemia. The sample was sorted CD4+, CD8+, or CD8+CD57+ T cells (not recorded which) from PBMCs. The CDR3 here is CASSQDEGGDEKLFF. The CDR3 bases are TGTGCCAGCAGCCAAGACGAGGGAGGGGATGAAAAACTGTTTTTT.